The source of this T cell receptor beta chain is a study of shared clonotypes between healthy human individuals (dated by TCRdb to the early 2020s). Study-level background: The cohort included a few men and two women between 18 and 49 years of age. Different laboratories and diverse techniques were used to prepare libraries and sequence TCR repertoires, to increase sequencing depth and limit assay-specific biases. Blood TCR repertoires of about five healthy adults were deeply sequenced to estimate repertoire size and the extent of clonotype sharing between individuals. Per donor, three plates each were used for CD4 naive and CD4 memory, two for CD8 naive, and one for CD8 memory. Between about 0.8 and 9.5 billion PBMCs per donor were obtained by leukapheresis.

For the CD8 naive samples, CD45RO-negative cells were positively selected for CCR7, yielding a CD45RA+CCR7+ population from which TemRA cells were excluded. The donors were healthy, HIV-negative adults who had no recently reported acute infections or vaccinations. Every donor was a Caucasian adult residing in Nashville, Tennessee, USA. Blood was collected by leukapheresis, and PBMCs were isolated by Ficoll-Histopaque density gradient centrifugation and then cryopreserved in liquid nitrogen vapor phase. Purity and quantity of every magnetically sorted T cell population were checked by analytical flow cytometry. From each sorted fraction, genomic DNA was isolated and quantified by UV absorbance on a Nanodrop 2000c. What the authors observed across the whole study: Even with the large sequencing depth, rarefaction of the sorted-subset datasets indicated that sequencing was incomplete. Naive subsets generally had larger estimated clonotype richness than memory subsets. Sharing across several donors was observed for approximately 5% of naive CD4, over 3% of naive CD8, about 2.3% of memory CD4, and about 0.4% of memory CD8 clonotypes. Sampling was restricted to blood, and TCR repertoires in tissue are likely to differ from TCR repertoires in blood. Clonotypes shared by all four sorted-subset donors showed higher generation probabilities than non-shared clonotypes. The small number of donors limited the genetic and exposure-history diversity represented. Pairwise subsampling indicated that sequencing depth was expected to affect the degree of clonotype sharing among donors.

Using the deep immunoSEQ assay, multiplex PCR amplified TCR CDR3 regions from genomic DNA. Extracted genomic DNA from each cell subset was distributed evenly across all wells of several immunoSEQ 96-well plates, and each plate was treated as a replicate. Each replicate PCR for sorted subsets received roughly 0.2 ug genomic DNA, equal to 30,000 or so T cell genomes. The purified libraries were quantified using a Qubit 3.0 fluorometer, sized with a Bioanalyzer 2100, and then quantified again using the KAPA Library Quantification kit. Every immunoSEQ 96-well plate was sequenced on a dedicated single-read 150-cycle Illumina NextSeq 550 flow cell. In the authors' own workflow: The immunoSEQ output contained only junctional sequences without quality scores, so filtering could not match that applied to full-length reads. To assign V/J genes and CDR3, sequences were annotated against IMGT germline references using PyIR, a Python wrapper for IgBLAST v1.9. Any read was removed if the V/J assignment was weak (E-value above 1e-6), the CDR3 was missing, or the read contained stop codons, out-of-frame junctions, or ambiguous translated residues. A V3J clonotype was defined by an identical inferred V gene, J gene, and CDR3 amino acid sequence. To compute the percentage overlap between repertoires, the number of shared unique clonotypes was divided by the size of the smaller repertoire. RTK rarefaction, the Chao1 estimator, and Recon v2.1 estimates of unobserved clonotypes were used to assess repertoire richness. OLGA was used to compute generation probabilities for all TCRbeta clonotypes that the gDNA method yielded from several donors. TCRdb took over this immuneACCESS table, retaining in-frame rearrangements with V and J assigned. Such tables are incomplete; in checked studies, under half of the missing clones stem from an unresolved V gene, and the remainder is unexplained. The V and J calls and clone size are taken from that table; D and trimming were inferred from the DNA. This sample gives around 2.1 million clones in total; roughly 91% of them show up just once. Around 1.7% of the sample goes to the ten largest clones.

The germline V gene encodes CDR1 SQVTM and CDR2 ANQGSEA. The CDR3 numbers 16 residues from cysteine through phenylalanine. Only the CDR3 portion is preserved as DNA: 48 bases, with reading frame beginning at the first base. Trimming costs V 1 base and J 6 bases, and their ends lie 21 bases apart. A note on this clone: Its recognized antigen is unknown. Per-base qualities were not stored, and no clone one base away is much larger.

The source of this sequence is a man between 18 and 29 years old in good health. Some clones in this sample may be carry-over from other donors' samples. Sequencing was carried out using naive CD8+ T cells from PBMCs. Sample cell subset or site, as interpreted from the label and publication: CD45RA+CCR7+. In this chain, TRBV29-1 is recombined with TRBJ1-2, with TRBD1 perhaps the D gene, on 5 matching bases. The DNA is TGCAGCGTTGAAGCCCCCAGGGCAAGTTGGTTGAATGGCTACACCTTC. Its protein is CSVEAPRASWLNGYTF. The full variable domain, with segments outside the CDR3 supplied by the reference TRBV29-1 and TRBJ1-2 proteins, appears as SAVISQKPSRDICQRGTSLTIQCQVDSQVTMMFWYRQQPGQSLTLIATANQGSEATYESGFVIDKFPISRPNLTFSTLTVSNMSPEDSSIYLCSVEAPRASWLNGYTFGSGTRLTVV.